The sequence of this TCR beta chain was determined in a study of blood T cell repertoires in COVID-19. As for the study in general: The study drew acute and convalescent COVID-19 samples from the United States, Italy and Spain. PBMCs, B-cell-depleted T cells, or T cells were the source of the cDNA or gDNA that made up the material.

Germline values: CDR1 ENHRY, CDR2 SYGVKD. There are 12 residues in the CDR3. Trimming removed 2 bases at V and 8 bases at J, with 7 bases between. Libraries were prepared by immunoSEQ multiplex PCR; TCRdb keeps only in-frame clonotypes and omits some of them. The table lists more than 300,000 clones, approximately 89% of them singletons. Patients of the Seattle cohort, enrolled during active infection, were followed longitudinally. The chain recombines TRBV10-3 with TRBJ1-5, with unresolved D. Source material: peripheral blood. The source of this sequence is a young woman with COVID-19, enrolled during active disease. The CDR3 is CAISEPEEPQHF. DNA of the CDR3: TGTGCCATCAGTGAGCCAGAGGAGCCCCAGCATTTT.